This T cell receptor beta chain emerged from a study of lymphopenia after photon versus proton radiotherapy. Remarks on this clone: What it binds is unknown.

The CDR3 is 13 residues long. With 1 base removed from V and 5 bases from J, the gap between germline ends came to 8 bases. Germline V gives CDR1 SGHAT, CDR2 FQDESV (reference sequence). Produced via immunoSEQ multiplex PCR; TCRdb's table is partial and in-frame only. Of some 40,000 clones detected, 92% appear once; the ten largest clones hold roughly 15%. Study-level results: Photon-treated patients lost naive T cells and TCR diversity; proton-treated stayed stable. A bigger post-nadir fall in TCR diversity correlated inversely with survival time in deceased patients. Post-nadir diversity loss with photons came from oligoclonal expansion, particularly CD8+ Temra cells.

The TCR sequence derives from a man in his sixties with cholangiocarcinoma. The chain couples TRBV11-1 to TRBJ2-5; D uncertain. Specimen: peripheral blood, collected from a patient treated with photon-based radiotherapy. CDR3 bases: TGTGCCAGCAGCTTAGGTCCCAGGGAGACCCAGTACTTC. Its protein is CASSLGPRETQYF.